This TCR beta chain derives from a study of CD8 T cells in Susac syndrome. The study, taken as a whole, reports: Acknowledgment was made by the study that its TCR sequencing and HLA analysis involved a relatively small number of individuals.

An input of 0.5 to 1 ug of RNA was subjected to reverse transcription using random hexamers. An immunoSEQ multiplex PCR amplified TCR beta CDR3 over 54 Vbeta and 13 Jbeta. Each CDR3 protein is one row after TCRdb ran MiXCR on the immunoSEQ multiplex PCR reads. The sample contains 150,000 to 180,000 distinct CDR3 sequences, roughly 95% of which appear only once. Details on this clonotype: The antigen remains unidentified.

Sequencing of TCR beta was undertaken in CD8+ and CD4+ T cells derived from blood. Under recently defined diagnostic criteria, the patients with Susac syndrome qualified as having definite or probable disease. The TCR comes from a human donor with Susac syndrome. Sequencing input: CD4+ T cells from PBMCs.

Written as DNA, the CDR3 is TGTGCCAGCAGCACACATTGGCAGGGGCTTGGCTACACCTTC. Translating gives CASSTHWQGLGYTF. The chain carries TRBV12-3 or TRBV12-4 and TRBJ1-2, with D possibly TRBD1 on 6 matching bases. The germline V and J ends were trimmed by 6 bases and 7 bases, with 18 bases remaining between them. The CDR3 is 14 amino acids.